Listed below are T cell receptor beta chains from one sample, sequenced in a study of blood T cell repertoires in COVID-19. Sequencing used immunoSEQ multiplex PCR; TCRdb keeps in-frame clones, though not all of them. The sample holds 400,000 to 450,000 clones, approximately 88% seen once. Sequenced material: peripheral blood. These receptors all stem from a woman aged 50 to 60 with COVID-19, enrolled during active disease. Each CDR3 is given without its conserved first and last residue.

TRBV7-2 | ASSLYQGVEAF
TRBV7-8 | ASSRTGYNEQF
TRBV19 | ASGPGQGVDNQPQH
TRBV10-1 | ASSASSTDTQY
TRBV6-1 | ASSEPVQGNQPQH
TRBV7-4 | ASSFWIGAPYEQY
TRBV30 | AWSVLSNSYEQY
TRBV5-1 | ASSLVATEETQY
TRBV23-1 | ATPESSYNSPLH
TRBV28 | ASSLTRRAF
TRBV9 | ASSVGVTSGAYEQY
TRBV20-1 | SASFRQNTEAF
TRBV6-6 | ASFGQNSGNTIY
TRBV4-1 | ASGPTGTEAF
TRBV9 | ASSPSTFNQPQH
TRBV2 | ASNYDSNTGELF
TRBV7-9 | ASSSQGSFEKLF
TRBV6-1 | ASSDLLAGGRGTGELF
TRBV6-5 | ASSTNRVNTEAF
TRBV27 | ASSLSITGGVYGYT
TRBV6-5 | ASLPSGIYPNEQF
TRBV9 | ASSVDPGGNQETQY
TRBV6-5 | ASSSTRNINEQF
TRBV18 | ASSPRGTGLSGANVLT
TRBV5-5 | ASSWGQNSNQPQH
TRBV6-6 | ASTALGTRFNEQY
TRBV14 | ASSQGVGYNSPLH
TRBV2 | ASSLDRGGNEKLF
TRBV2 | ASSVTGGWTDTQY
TRBV20-1 | SAKGDNEQY
TRBV12-3/TRBV12-4 | ASSWWRGEKLF
TRBV24-1 | ATAGDSYNEQF
TRBV5-1 | ASSSLDGTQY
TRBV2 | ARTQGASYNEQF
TRBV4-1 | ASSQGGLAGGPDTQY
TRBV2 | ASSEALQLAGGRVQGDTQY
TRBV30 | AWRGGLENSPLH
TRBV19 | ASSPLRWGTYSNQPQH
TRBV27 | ASSSYAGANVLT
TRBV30 | AWSREGVFRTEAF
TRBV4-1 | ASSYVRDTRSGANVLT
TRBV2 | ASSRQTNYGYT
TRBV11-2 | ASSILAGGYQETQY
TRBV9 | ASSVEGLGLDTQY
TRBV3-1/TRBV3-2 | ASSPRVAGGSSYNEQF